A selection of T cell receptor beta chains follows, all from one sample in a study of blood T cell repertoires in COVID-19. Measured with immunoSEQ multiplex PCR; TCRdb has only the in-frame clones, and not every one. The sample lists approximately 300,000 clones, roughly 90% occurring once. The source material was PBMCs or T cells enriched from blood (not recorded which). These receptor sequences come from a woman younger than 45 who had recovered from COVID-19. Both conserved end residues are part of each CDR3. The D gene is left open where the match is weak. Clone size is not always given. Where it is, it says once, few, many or a class for expanded clones.

TRBJ1-2,TRBV5-1,.,.,CASSLADYGYTF,TGCGCCAGCAGCTTGGCGGACTATGGCTACACCTTC
TRBJ2-1,TRBV7-2,.,.,CASSPYGTREVQQFF,TGTGCCAGCAGCCCCTACGGGACGAGGGAGGTCCAGCAGTTCTTC
TRBJ2-7,TRBV6-5,.,TRBD1,CASSYSSTGAPNEQYF,TGTGCCAGCAGTTACTCGTCGACAGGGGCCCCCAACGAGCAGTACTTC
TRBJ1-3,TRBV4-1,.,TRBD1,CASSLIPGTGDRGPGNTIYF,TGCGCCAGCAGCCTAATCCCCGGGACAGGGGACCGCGGGCCTGGAAACACCATATATTTT
TRBJ1-1,TRBV3-1/TRBV3-2,once,.,CASSRSAGENTEAFF,TGTGCCAGCAGCCGATCCGCGGGGGAGAACACTGAAGCTTTCTTT
TRBJ2-7,TRBV29-1,.,.,CSGIGVYEQYF,TGCAGCGGGATCGGGGTTTACGAGCAGTACTTC
TRBJ1-6,TRBV12-3/TRBV12-4,.,.,CASSLSGLKPLHF,TGTGCCAGCAGTTTATCAGGGCTGAAACCCCTCCACTTT
TRBJ1-2,TRBV29-1,.,TRBD1,CSVGQGASGYTF,TGCAGCGTTGGGCAGGGGGCGAGTGGCTACACCTTC
TRBJ1-3,TRBV27,few,TRBD1,CASSRTGFLSGNTIYF,TGTGCCAGCTCGCGGACAGGGTTTCTTTCTGGAAACACCATATATTTT
TRBJ1-4,TRBV3-1/TRBV3-2,.,.,CASSQDLHQELFF,TGTGCCAGCAGCCAAGATCTTCATCAGGAACTGTTTTTT
TRBJ1-1,TRBV5-1,.,.,CASSFRVSTEAFF,TGCGCCAGCAGCTTCAGGGTTAGCACTGAAGCTTTCTTT
TRBJ2-7,TRBV19,.,.,CASSPSAAAYEQYF,TGTGCCAGTAGCCCGTCGGCGGCAGCCTACGAGCAGTACTTC
TRBJ1-2,TRBV4-1,.,TRBD1,CASSRGTGISYGYTF,TGCGCCAGCAGCCGAGGGACAGGGATTAGCTATGGCTACACCTTC
TRBJ1-4,TRBV7-2,.,TRBD1,CASSLIPGGNEKLFF,TGTGCCAGCAGCTTAATTCCAGGGGGAAATGAAAAACTGTTTTTT
TRBJ1-6,TRBV28,.,.,CASSLPRYSPLHF,TGTGCCAGCAGTTTACCCAGATATTCACCCCTCCACTTT
TRBJ1-1,TRBV19,.,.,CASSIGTEAFF,TGTGCCAGTAGTATCGGCACTGAAGCTTTCTTT